This entry is about one T cell receptor beta chain. Researchers attached unique molecular identifiers to individual cDNA molecules. MiXCR, applied by TCRdb to the 5' RACE reads, yields one record per CDR3 protein. The data hold around 60,000 distinct CDR3 sequences, with more than 15% observed a single time. The sample belongs to a study of early T cells in non-severe SARS-CoV-2 infection. Study background: Chains from this unsorted whole-blood bulk RNA could not be paired.

This CDR3 comprises 15 residues. V gave up 8 bases and J gave up 6 bases; unmatched junction bases: 11. Germline V gives CDR1 WSHSY, CDR2 SAAADI. The sequencing here drew on whole blood, taken at baseline. The clonotype was recovered from an adult who was a healthcare worker with PCR-confirmed SARS-CoV-2 infection or an uninfected control (not recorded which). V is TRBV10-2 and J is TRBJ2-3; 10 nucleotides agree with TRBD2. CDR3 bases: TGCGCCAGCGCACCTTTAGCGGGAGGAGGGGATACGCAGTATTTT. The encoded protein is CASAPLAGGGDTQYF.